The 2 T cell receptor beta chains below were found in one sample sequenced in a study of graft-versus-host responses after intestinal transplantation. Sequenced by immunoSEQ multiplex PCR; TCRdb stores in-frame clones only, minus some. The data contain about 120,000 clones, approximately 95% of them singletons. What these receptors recognize is not known. Sequencing used unstimulated CD8+ T cells sorted from spleen or lymph node cells, obtained before intestinal transplant. The receptor source for this set is a human donor who received an intestinal transplant.

The V and J genes are TRBV5-6 and TRBJ2-7; 13 nucleotides match TRBD2. The germline CDR1 and CDR2 sequences are SGHDT and YYEEEE. The CDR3 is 18 amino acids. Unmatched junction bases numbered 13, after V lost 3 bases and J lost 4 bases. CDR3 region: CASSWGRTSGRSLYEQYF. Here the CDR3 DNA reads TGTGCCAGCAGCTGGGGGAGGACTAGCGGGAGATCTTTGTACGAGCAGTACTTC.

The rearrangement joins TRBV7-9 to TRBJ1-5; 10 nucleotides align to TRBD1. Trimming removed 4 bases from V and 4 bases from J; junction bases left unmatched: 4. The CDR3 length is 15 residues. The V gene's germline CDR1 is SEHNR and CDR2 FQNEAQ (reference sequence). The CDR3 bases are TGTGCCAGCAGCTCAGGGACAGGGGAGAATCAGCCCCAGCATTTT. Translation gives CASSSGTGENQPQHF.